The 14 T cell receptor beta chains in this list originate from one sample, sequenced in a study of shared clonotypes between healthy human individuals. Naivety among CD8 cells was defined by CD45RO negativity and positive CCR7 selection, thereby excluding terminally differentiated effector memory CD45RA+ cells. Here immunoSEQ multiplex PCR was the method, and the copy in TCRdb shows in-frame clones only, minus some. The table includes about 2 million clones, about 95% detected once. Material for sequencing was naive CD8+ T cells sorted from blood. These receptors all stem from a man aged 18 to 30 in good health.

Notes on this clone: Since a much larger clone is just one base distant, this may be a read error. The sample contains more than one DNA sequence encoding this CDR3. This sequence joins TRBV6-5 and TRBJ2-7, with D hard to call. CDR3 length equals 11 residues. V dropped 6 bases and J dropped 4 bases, with 7 bases sitting between them. Germline CDR1 and CDR2: MNHEY and SVGAGI. The CDR3 spells CASSLGYEQYF. CDR3 coding DNA: TGTGCCAGCAGCCTAGGGTACGAGCAGTACTTC.

The V and J genes are TRBV4-3 and TRBJ2-1, with D perhaps TRBD1 or TRBD2 (6 bases each). Per germline, CDR1 LGHNA and CDR2 YSLEER. V gave up 3 bases and J gave up 7 bases, with 19 bases separating them. This CDR3 comprises 16 residues. The CDR3 loop is CASSQEGHQRSNEQFF. The CDR3, as DNA: TGCGCCAGCAGCCAGGAGGGACACCAGAGAAGTAATGAGCAGTTCTTC.

This clone was seen once. V is TRBV9 and J is TRBJ2-3; no firm D call. The CDR3 loop spans 13 amino acids. In germline, CDR1 is SGDLS, CDR2 YYNGEE. V dropped 4 bases and J dropped 1 base, with 7 bases sitting between them. DNA for the CDR3: TGTGCCAGCAGCTCCCGAGGCACAGATACGCAGTATTTT. It specifies CASSSRGTDTQYF.

The genes are TRBV7-6 and TRBJ2-2; possibly TRBD1 for D (5 bases). This CDR3 region has 15 residues. Trimming took 1 base from V and 6 from J, leaving 12 bases between them. Per the germline V gene, CDR1 is SGHVS and CDR2 is FNYEAQ. The CDR3 DNA sequence: TGTGCCAGCAGCTTAGAGGGGTGGACGGCCGGGGAGCTGTTTTTT. Translation: CASSLEGWTAGELFF.

V and J are TRBV7-9 and TRBJ2-5; 9 bases are a match to TRBD1. Per the germline V gene, CDR1 is SEHNR and CDR2 is FQNEAQ (reference sequence). V was clipped by 5 bases and J by 2 bases; unmatched bases: 6. The CDR3 runs 15 residues. The CDR3 sequence is CASSPRQGVQETQYF. The CDR3 bases are TGTGCCAGCAGCCCTCGACAGGGGGTTCAAGAGACCCAGTACTTC. Filled out from reference TRBV7-9 and TRBJ2-5, the complete variable domain reads DTGVSQNPRHKITKRGQNVTFRCDPISEHNRLYWYRQTLGQGPEFLTYFQNEAQLEKSRLLSDRFSAERPKGSFSTLEIQRTEQGDSAMYLCASSPRQGVQETQYFGPGTRLLVL.

The rearrangement uses TRBV5-6 and TRBJ2-2; tentative D call: TRBD1 (6 bases). The CDR3 runs to 15 residues. The germline V gene has CDR1 SGHDT and CDR2 YYEEEE. Trimming shortened V by 0 bases and J by 5 bases, and 11 bases separated the two germline ends. The CDR3 region is CASSLAGQTTGELFF. DNA for the CDR3: TGTGCCAGCAGCTTGGCCGGACAGACAACCGGGGAGCTGTTTTTT.

This clone was detected a few times. The chain combines TRBV11-2 with TRBJ1-6; tentative D call: TRBD1 (6 bases). Per the germline V gene, CDR1 is SGHAT and CDR2 is FQNNGV. The CDR3 is 13 residues long. Trimming removed 11 bases from V and 4 bases from J, with 12 bases in between. This chain's CDR3 is CAAGESYNSPLHF. The CDR3 DNA reads as TGTGCCGCAGGGGAATCATATAATTCACCCCTCCACTTT.

The V gene is TRBV2, the J gene TRBJ1-2, with 8 bases aligning to TRBD1. CDR1 SNHLY and CDR2 FYNNEI come from the germline V gene. V dropped 11 bases and J dropped 8; count of bases not matched to a gene: 19. There are 15 residues in the CDR3. Here the CDR3 DNA reads TGTGCCGCCAGAACAGGGGGTAACGCCTCGTGGGGCTACACCTTC. This codes for CAARTGGNASWGYTF.

This chain connects TRBV2 to TRBJ1-6, with D hard to call. CDR1 and CDR2 from the germline V gene are SNHLY and FYNNEI. Trimming stripped 2 bases from V and 7 bases from J, with 15 bases between. This CDR3 region has 16 residues. The DNA of the CDR3 is TGTGCCAGCAGTGAAACACTATCCGGGGTCAATTCACCCCTCCACTTT. Translation: CASSETLSGVNSPLHF. The variable domain in full, with the rest retrieved from reference TRBV2 and TRBJ1-6, is EPEVTQTPSHQVTQMGQEVILRCVPISNHLYFYWYRQILGQKVEFLVSFYNNEISEKSEIFDDQFSVERPDGSNFTLKIRSTKLEDSAMYFCASSETLSGVNSPLHFGNGTRLTVT.

The chain couples TRBV6-5 to TRBJ2-7; 7 bases map to TRBD1. Looked up from germline, CDR1 is MNHEY and CDR2 is SVGAGI. J lost 7 bases, V lost 0 bases, and 9 bases had no gene match. The CDR3 loop spans 15 amino acids. CDR3 sequence: CASSYSTGPPGEQYF. The DNA of the CDR3 is TGTGCCAGCAGTTACTCGACAGGGCCGCCGGGGGAGCAGTACTTC.

This clone has more than one count but fewer than ten. The chain couples TRBV2 to TRBJ1-6; D is undetermined. CDR1 is SNHLY, CDR2 FYNNEI, per germline. V shed 1 base and J shed 10 bases, with 8 bases lying between them. The CDR3 contains 13 residues. CDR3: CASSEEGSSPLHF. The CDR3 nucleotides are TGTGCCAGCAGTGAAGAAGGAAGCTCACCCCTCCACTTT. Full variable domain (missing parts from reference TRBV2 and TRBJ1-6): EPEVTQTPSHQVTQMGQEVILRCVPISNHLYFYWYRQILGQKVEFLVSFYNNEISEKSEIFDDQFSVERPDGSNFTLKIRSTKLEDSAMYFCASSEEGSSPLHFGNGTRLTVT.

To note about this clone: Other DNA sequences in this specimen translate into the identical CDR3. This chain uses TRBV18 with TRBJ2-7, with D hard to call. This CDR3 region has 13 residues. The germline V gene encodes CDR1 KGHSH and CDR2 LQKENI. Trimming pared 1 base from V and 2 bases from J, leaving 6 bases between. The DNA for the CDR3 is TGTGCCAGCTCACCACGGGATACCTACGAGCAGTACTTC. It codes for CASSPRDTYEQYF.

The chain has TRBV6-1 and TRBJ2-1; 8 positions agree with TRBD1. Losses at the gene ends were 3 bases for V and 5 bases for J; bases not matched to a gene: 6. The germline V gene encodes CDR1 MNHNS and CDR2 SASEGT. The CDR3 loop spans 15 amino acids. CDR3 sequence: CASSDPGGEDNEQFF. The CDR3 nucleotides are TGTGCCAGCAGTGACCCAGGGGGCGAAGACAATGAGCAGTTCTTC.

About this clone itself: Other DNA sequences in this sample translate to the same CDR3. The chain employs TRBV4-3 and TRBJ1-1; 8 nucleotides match TRBD1. The V segment lost 0 bases and the J segment 1 base; nucleotides outside the gene matches: 4. The CDR3 runs 16 residues. CDR1 is LGHNA and CDR2 is YSLEER in the germline V gene. CDR3 protein: CASSQDRTGRNTEAFF. The CDR3 DNA is TGCGCCAGCAGCCAAGACAGGACAGGGAGGAACACTGAAGCTTTCTTT.